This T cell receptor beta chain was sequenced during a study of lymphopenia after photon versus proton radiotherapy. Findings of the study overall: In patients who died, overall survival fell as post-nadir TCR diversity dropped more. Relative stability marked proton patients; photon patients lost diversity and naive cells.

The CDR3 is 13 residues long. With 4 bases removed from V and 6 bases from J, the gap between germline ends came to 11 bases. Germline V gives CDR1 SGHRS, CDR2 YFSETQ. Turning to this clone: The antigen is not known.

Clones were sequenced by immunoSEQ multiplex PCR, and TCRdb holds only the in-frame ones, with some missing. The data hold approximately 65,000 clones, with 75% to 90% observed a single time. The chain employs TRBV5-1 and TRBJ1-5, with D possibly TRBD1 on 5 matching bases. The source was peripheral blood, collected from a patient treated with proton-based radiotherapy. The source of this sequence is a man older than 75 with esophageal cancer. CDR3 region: CASSPLGGQPQHF. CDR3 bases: TGCGCCAGCAGCCCCCTCGGGGGTCAGCCCCAGCATTTT.